The 9 T cell receptor beta chains given below trace back to one sample, sequenced in a study of blood T cell repertoires in COVID-19. Libraries were prepared by immunoSEQ multiplex PCR; TCRdb keeps only in-frame clonotypes and omits some of them. The data show some 200,000 clones, more than 70% seen once. Sequencing used peripheral blood. The receptors stem from a middle-aged man with COVID-19, enrolled during active disease.

The chain joins TRBV28 to TRBJ1-2; a weak D match, TRBD1 (6 bases). CDR1 is MDHEN, CDR2 SYDVKM, per germline. The CDR3 is made up of 14 amino acids. V was cut by 2 bases and J by 5 bases, with 12 bases left in between. The CDR3 sequence is CASSLPTGFYGYTF. The CDR3 region has the DNA TGTGCCAGCAGTTTACCTACAGGGTTTTATGGCTACACCTTC.

The chain joins TRBV27 to TRBJ1-4, with 9 nucleotides matching TRBD1. This CDR3 spans 15 amino acids. V lost 0 bases and J lost 8; bases outside the gene matches: 4. CDR1 is MNHEY, CDR2 SMNVEV, per germline (reference sequence). CDR3: CASSLSRQGGEKLFF. The CDR3 region has the DNA TGTGCCAGCAGTTTATCCCGACAGGGGGGAGAAAAACTGTTTTTT.

The V gene is TRBV19, the J gene TRBJ1-4; 7 bases match TRBD1. The germline CDR1 and CDR2 sequences are LNHDA and SQIVND (reference sequence). CDR3 size: 15 residues. With 9 bases clipped from V and 6 bases from J, the junction kept 13 bases outside the gene matches. CDR3 sequence reads: CASSHRGREDEKLFF. CDR3 nucleotides: TGTGCCAGCAGCCACAGGGGCAGGGAAGATGAAAAACTGTTTTTT.

The CDR3 nucleotides read TGTGCCAGTAGTACCGACAGGGGGGCAGCCAAAAACATTCAGTACTTC. It codes for CASSTDRGAAKNIQYF. This chain joins TRBV19 and TRBJ2-4; 9 nucleotides align to TRBD1. Germline CDR1 reads LNHDA; CDR2 reads SQIVND (reference sequence). This CDR3 comprises 16 residues. The junction had 4 bases not matched to a gene; V was cut back by 4 bases and J by 0 bases.

The gene calls are TRBV30 and TRBJ1-3, with D uncertain. Trimming took off 7 bases at V and 0 bases at J, with 7 bases between the two ends. The CDR3 runs to 12 residues. CDR1 is GTSNPN and CDR2 is SVGIG in the germline V gene (reference sequence). CDR3 sequence reads: CASLTSGNTIYF. For the CDR3, the DNA is TGTGCCTCTCTAACCTCTGGAAACACCATATATTTT.

This clone was picked up one time. The chain recombines TRBV3-1 (or the pseudogene TRBV3-2) with TRBJ2-4; D perhaps matches TRBD1 (7 bases). V was clipped by 1 base and J by 6 bases, with 13 bases between them. CDR1 is LGHDT and CDR2 is YNNKEL in the germline V gene (reference sequence). The CDR3 extends over 15 amino acids. CDR3 nucleotides: TGTGCCAGCAGCCAAGGGGGGACAGCGGGAAACATTCAGTACTTC. Residues: CASSQGGTAGNIQYF.

This chain links TRBV19 with TRBJ1-2, with 7 bases lining up with TRBD1. The CDR3 is 18 amino acids. J lost 3 bases, V lost 3 bases, and 16 bases had no gene match. Germline CDR1 and CDR2: LNHDA and SQIVND (reference sequence). DNA for the CDR3: TGTGCCAGTAGTATCCTCCCCCGACAGGGCACGAGGTACTATGGCTACACCTTC. Translating gives CASSILPRQGTRYYGYTF.

The V call is TRBV5-8, the J call TRBJ2-3, with a tentative D call TRBD2 (5 bases). This CDR3 is built from 16 residues. Trimming took off 2 bases at V and 0 bases at J, with 13 bases between the two ends. The germline CDR1 and CDR2 sequences are SGHTS and YDEGEE. The CDR3 region is CASSFPASLSTDTQYF. The CDR3 nucleotides read TGTGCCAGCAGCTTCCCGGCTAGCTTGAGCACAGATACGCAGTATTTT.

The chain joins TRBV5-4 to TRBJ2-5; D unresolved. The V end was cut by 4 bases, the J end by 4 bases, with 14 bases between. There are 14 residues in the CDR3. CDR1 SGHNT and CDR2 YYREEE come from the germline V gene (reference sequence). Written as DNA, the CDR3 is TGTGCCAGCAGCGTGACTGGAATCACAGAGACCCAGTACTTC. This codes for CASSVTGITETQYF.